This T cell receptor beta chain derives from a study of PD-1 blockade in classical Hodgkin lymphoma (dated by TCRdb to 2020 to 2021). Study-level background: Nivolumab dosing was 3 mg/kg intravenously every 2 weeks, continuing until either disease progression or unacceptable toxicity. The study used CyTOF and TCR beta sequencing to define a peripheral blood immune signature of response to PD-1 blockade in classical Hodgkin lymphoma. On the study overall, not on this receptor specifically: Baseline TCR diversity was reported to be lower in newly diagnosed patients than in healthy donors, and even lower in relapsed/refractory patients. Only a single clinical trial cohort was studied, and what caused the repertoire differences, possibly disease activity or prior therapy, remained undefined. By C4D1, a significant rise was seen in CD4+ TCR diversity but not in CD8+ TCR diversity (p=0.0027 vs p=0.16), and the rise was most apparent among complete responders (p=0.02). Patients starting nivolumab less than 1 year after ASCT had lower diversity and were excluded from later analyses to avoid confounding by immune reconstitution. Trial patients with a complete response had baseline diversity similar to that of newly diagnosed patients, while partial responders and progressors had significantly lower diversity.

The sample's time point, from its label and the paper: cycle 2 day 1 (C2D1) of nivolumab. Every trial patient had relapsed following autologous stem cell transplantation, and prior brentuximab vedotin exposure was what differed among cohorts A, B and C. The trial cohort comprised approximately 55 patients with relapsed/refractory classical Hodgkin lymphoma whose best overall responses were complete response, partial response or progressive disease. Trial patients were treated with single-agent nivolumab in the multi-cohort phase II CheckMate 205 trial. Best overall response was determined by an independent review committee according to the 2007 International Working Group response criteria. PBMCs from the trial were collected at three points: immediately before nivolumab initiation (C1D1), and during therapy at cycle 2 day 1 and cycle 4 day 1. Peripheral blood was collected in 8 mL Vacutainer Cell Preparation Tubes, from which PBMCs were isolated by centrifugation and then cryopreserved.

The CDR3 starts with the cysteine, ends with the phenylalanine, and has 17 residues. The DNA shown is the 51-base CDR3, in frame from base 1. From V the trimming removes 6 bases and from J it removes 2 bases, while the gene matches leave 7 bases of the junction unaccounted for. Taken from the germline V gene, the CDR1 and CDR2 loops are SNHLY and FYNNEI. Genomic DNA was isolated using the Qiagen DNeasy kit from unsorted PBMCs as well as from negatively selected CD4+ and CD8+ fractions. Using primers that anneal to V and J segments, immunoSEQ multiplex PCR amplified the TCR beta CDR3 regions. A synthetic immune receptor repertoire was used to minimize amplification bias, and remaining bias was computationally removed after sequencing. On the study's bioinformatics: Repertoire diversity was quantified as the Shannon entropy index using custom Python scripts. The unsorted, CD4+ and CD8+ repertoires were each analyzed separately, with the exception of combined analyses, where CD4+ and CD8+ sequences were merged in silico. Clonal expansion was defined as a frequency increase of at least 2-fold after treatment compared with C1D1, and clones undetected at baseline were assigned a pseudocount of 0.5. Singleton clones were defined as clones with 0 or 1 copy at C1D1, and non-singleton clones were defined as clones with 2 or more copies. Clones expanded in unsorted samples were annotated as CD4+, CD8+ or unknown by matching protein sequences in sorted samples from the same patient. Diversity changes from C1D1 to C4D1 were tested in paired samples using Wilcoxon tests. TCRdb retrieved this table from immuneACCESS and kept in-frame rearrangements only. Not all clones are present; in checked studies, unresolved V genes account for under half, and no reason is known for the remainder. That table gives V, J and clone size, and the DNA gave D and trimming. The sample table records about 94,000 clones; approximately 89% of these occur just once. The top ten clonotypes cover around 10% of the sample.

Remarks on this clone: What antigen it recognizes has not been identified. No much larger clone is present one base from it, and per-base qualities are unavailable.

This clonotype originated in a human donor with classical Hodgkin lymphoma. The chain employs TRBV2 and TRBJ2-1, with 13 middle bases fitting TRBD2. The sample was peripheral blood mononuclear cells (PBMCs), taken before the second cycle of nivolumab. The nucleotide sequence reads TGTGCCAGCAGGGAATGGACTAGCGGGAGTCCCTACAATGAGCAGTTCTTC. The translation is CASREWTSGSPYNEQFF.